This T cell receptor beta chain derives from a study of post-analysis software for immune sequencing data (dated by TCRdb to between 2015 and 2017). Looking at the study overall: Relapsing-remitting, secondary progressive and progressive-relapsing multiple sclerosis were recorded as disease courses, and subtype annotation was lacking for some patients. Patient repertoires were compared against roughly 12 previously published healthy control repertoires from donors aged 6 to 25 years. A subset of samples was prepared in parallel using single-end sample barcoding, then pooled and co-amplified after Illumina adapter ligation.

Details on this clonotype: The specificity of this receptor is unknown. Per-nucleotide qualities are absent, and no much larger clonotype sits a single base away.

Results and caveats for the whole study, not just this receptor: The control group was slightly older than the multiple sclerosis patient group. Patients showed significantly higher frequencies than controls for five TRBV segments, among them TRBV5-6, TRBV5-1 and TRBV20-1. Significantly lower normalized Chao1 diversity was found in multiple sclerosis patients than in controls, suggesting substantial peripheral T-cell clonal expansion. When samples were clustered directly using the F measure, samples prepared in the same batch co-clustered strongly, which prompted a batch-effect correction.

Libraries were built with PCR. Sequencing was performed on an Illumina HiSeq 2500. To reduce PCR and sequencing biases, unique molecular identifiers were built into the TCR beta cDNA libraries. Per 1 to 10 million input T cells, some 500,000 cDNA molecules were obtained, such that each molecule approximated one T cell. The same protocol used for the earlier healthy control dataset was applied to prepare and sequence the patient libraries. Samples belonging to the same batch were prepared together, multiplexed and sequenced on a shared HiSeq lane. The authors processed their data as follows. MIGEC was used to process the raw barcoded reads, and molecular identifier groups with only a single read were discarded before consensus assembly and CDR3 extraction. VDJtools was used for post-analysis of the clonotype tables, and diversity was normalized by down-sampling every dataset to the size of the smallest sample. Repertoire overlap clustering matched CDR3 amino acid but not nucleotide sequences to correct batch-related cross-sample contamination. TCRdb took the public reads, trimmed them with fastp at Q25, ran MiXCR for clone calling and kept in-frame beta chains. Under each unique CDR3 protein, matching rows form one entry showing the most common genes and DNA. The V and J calls were not made by the authors but by TCRdb's processing. Recorded for this sample are 750,000 to 950,000 distinct CDR3 sequences; around 53% of them occurred a single time. Approximately 4.3% of the sample goes to the ten largest clones.

To demonstrate the VDJtools post-analysis software, the study profiled TCR beta repertoires from the peripheral blood of 13 young patients with multiple sclerosis. The multiple sclerosis patients were children and adolescents ranging in age from roughly 6 to 15 years. There are 14 amino acids in the CDR3, from cysteine to phenylalanine inclusive. Solely the CDR3 DNA is kept, with 42 bases framed from the first base. The germline V gene (reference sequence) supplies CDR1 SEHNR and CDR2 FQNEAQ. The sequencing sample was made of blood. The chain links TRBV7-9 with TRBJ2-4; TRBD1 lines up with 8 middle nucleotides. The DNA matches TRBJ2-7 better at its end, which makes the J call doubtful. This sequence was found in a girl between 5 and 17 years old with multiple sclerosis. In nucleotides, the sequence is TGTGCCAGCAGCTTAGGGGGACAGGTAGACGAGCAGTACTTC. This codes for CASSLGGQVDEQYF.